The 6 T cell receptor beta chains presented below share a single source sample, sequenced in a study of T cell repertoires in cytomegalovirus infection. TCRdb passed the reads through MiXCR, listing each CDR3 protein once. This repertoire shows about 230,000 distinct CDR3 sequences, 22% found once; its top ten account for about 20%. Material for sequencing was CD8+ T cells from PBMCs. Receptor source: a human donor in good health (CMV status not recorded). Some clones in this sample may be carry-over from other donors' samples.

The chain carries TRBV25-1 and TRBJ2-2; D is ambiguous. CDR3 size: 12 residues. Trimming removed 6 bases at V and 6 bases at J, with 8 bases between. Per germline, CDR1 MGHDK and CDR2 SYGVNS. The CDR3 sequence: CASRVIAGELFF. Here the CDR3 DNA reads TGTGCCAGCAGAGTTATAGCCGGGGAGCTGTTTTTT.

The chain carries TRBV19 and TRBJ2-3; unclear D gene. CDR1 LNHDA and CDR2 SQIVND come from the germline V gene (reference sequence). Trimming left V 10 bases short and J 2 bases short, with 10 bases between. The CDR3 has 12 amino acids. The CDR3 loop is CATHSVTDTQYF. For the CDR3, the DNA is TGTGCCACCCACTCGGTCACAGATACGCAGTATTTT.

CDR3 DNA sequence: TGCGCCAGCAGCCAAGAGGGGGGGAATCAGCCCCAGCATTTT. Encoded protein: CASSQEGGNQPQHF. V is TRBV4-1 and J is TRBJ1-5; D might be TRBD1 (5 bases). This CDR3 has 14 amino acids. V gave up 0 bases and J gave up 4 bases, with 7 bases separating them. In germline, CDR1 is MGHRA, CDR2 YSYEKL.

This chain uses TRBV6-5 with TRBJ2-7, with D unresolved. The germline V gene encodes CDR1 MNHEY and CDR2 SVGAGI. The V and J ends lost 0 bases and 4 bases respectively, with 13 bases between them. CDR3 size: 15 residues. The DNA of the CDR3 is TGTGCCAGCAGTTACTCATCGGGCTCCTTGTACGAGCAGTACTTC. Residues: CASSYSSGSLYEQYF.

This clonotype has more than one count but fewer than ten. The chain links TRBV27 to TRBJ1-1, with D possibly being TRBD1 (5 bases). V was trimmed by 8 bases and J by 6 bases, leaving 10 bases between them. CDR1 is MNHEY and CDR2 is SMNVEV in the germline V gene (reference sequence). The CDR3 spans 11 residues. CDR3 sequence (DNA): TGTGCCAGCGGGGGGGGATCTGAAGCTTTCTTT. Its translation is CASGGGSEAFF.

The chain carries TRBV5-1 and TRBJ2-3; D is uncertain. Looked up from germline, CDR1 is SGHRS and CDR2 is YFSETQ. V lost 2 bases, J lost 0 bases, and 10 bases lay in between. This CDR3 region has 15 residues. The CDR3 DNA sequence: TGCGCCAGCAGCTTCTACAATCCTAGCACAGATACGCAGTATTTT. Its protein product is CASSFYNPSTDTQYF.